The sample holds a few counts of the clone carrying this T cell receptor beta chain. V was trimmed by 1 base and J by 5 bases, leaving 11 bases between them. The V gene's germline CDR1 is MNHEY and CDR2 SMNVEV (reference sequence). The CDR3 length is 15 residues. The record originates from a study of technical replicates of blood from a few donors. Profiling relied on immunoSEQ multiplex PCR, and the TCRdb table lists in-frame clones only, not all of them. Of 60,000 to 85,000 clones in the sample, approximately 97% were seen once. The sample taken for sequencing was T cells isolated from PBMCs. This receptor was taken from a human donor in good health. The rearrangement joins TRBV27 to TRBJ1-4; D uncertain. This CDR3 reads CASSLYGPPNEKLFF. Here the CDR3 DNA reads TGTGCCAGCAGTTTATATGGCCCACCGAATGAAAAACTGTTTTTT.